These T cell receptor beta chains were read from a single sample in a study. MiXCR, applied by TCRdb to the 5' RACE reads, yields one record per CDR3 protein. The table records 55,000 to 70,000 distinct CDR3 sequences, roughly 30% of them present only once. Sequenced input: tumor-infiltrating memory CD4+ T cells sorted from the breast tumor. Receptors originate from a female donor with breast cancer. The CDR3 runs from the conserved cysteine through the conserved F or W. Each record gives: D gene, V gene, clone size, J gene, CDR3 protein, CDR3 DNA. The D gene is left open where the match is weak. Only part of the rows carry a size: once, few, many, or a class if the clone is expanded.

>-|TRBV6-5|few|TRBJ2-1
CASSYSTSRGQQFF
TGTGCCAGCAGTTACTCGACCAGTAGAGGACAGCAGTTCTTC
>-|TRBV7-2|few|TRBJ1-1
CASSLLEDTEAFF
TGTGCCAGCAGCCTCCTGGAGGACACTGAAGCTTTCTTT
>-|TRBV12-3/TRBV12-4|-|TRBJ1-3
CASTPSRMSGNTIYF
TGTGCCAGCACCCCCTCCAGGATGTCTGGAAACACCATATATTTT
>-|TRBV5-1|-|TRBJ2-2
CVSSPSAGSRTGELFF
TGCGTCAGCAGTCCATCGGCGGGGTCGAGGACCGGGGAGCTGTTTTTT
>-|TRBV5-1|few|TRBJ2-3
CASSRPGQITDTQYF
TGCGCCAGCAGCCGACCGGGGCAGATTACAGATACGCAGTATTTT
>-|TRBV2|many|TRBJ1-5
CASSAMRPISNQPQHF
TGTGCCAGCAGTGCTATGAGGCCCATTAGCAATCAGCCCCAGCATTTT
>-|TRBV5-1|few|TRBJ1-2
CASTLEAGTGGYTF
TGCGCCAGCACCTTGGAAGCAGGGACGGGTGGCTACACCTTC
>-|TRBV6-6|-|TRBJ1-5
CASSYSINGGNQPQHF
TGTGCCAGCAGTTACTCGATAAATGGGGGCAATCAGCCCCAGCATTTT
>-|TRBV6-2/TRBV6-3|-|TRBJ2-2
CASSYSKWVTGELFF
TGTGCCAGCAGTTACTCGAAATGGGTTACCGGGGAGCTGTTTTTT
>TRBD2|TRBV11-3|-|TRBJ2-5
CASSGKRGGQETQYF
TGTGCCAGCAGCGGCAAGCGGGGGGGTCAAGAGACCCAGTACTTC
>-|TRBV28|-|TRBJ2-1
CASSTPRLYNEQFF
TGTGCCAGCAGTACCCCGCGACTTTACAATGAGCAGTTCTTC
>-|TRBV2|-|TRBJ1-2
CASSRTTGLSYYGYTF
TGTGCCAGCAGCCGGACTACGGGACTCTCCTACTATGGCTACACCTTC
>TRBD1|TRBV7-2|-|TRBJ1-2
CASSLTHGTGDGYTF
TGTGCCAGCAGCTTAACCCATGGGACAGGGGACGGCTACACCTTC
>-|TRBV5-5|-|TRBJ2-6
CASSFGHLSGANVLTF
TGTGCCAGCAGCTTCGGACACCTCTCTGGGGCCAACGTCCTGACTTTC
>-|TRBV5-1|few|TRBJ2-1
CASSLGDRPSYNEQFF
TGCGCCAGCAGCTTGGGAGACAGGCCCTCCTACAATGAGCAGTTCTTC
>TRBD1|TRBV7-2|-|TRBJ1-5
CASSLVGSGGGQPQHF
TGTGCCAGCAGCTTAGTTGGGTCAGGGGGCGGACAGCCCCAGCATTTT
>-|TRBV5-1|-|TRBJ1-1
CASSLATLGGGTEAFF
TGCGCCAGCAGCTTGGCCACCCTAGGAGGTGGCACTGAAGCTTTCTTT
>-|TRBV6-6|-|TRBJ2-2
CASSPHERDTGELFF
TGTGCCAGCAGTCCCCATGAGCGGGACACCGGGGAGCTGTTTTTT
>-|TRBV6-2/TRBV6-3|-|TRBJ2-7
CASSYGGGEQYF
TGTGCCAGCAGTTACGGGGGAGGCGAGCAGTACTTC
>-|TRBV5-6|few|TRBJ1-1
CASSLIVRGLAEAFF
TGTGCCAGCAGCTTAATTGTGAGAGGGCTGGCTGAAGCTTTCTTT
>TRBD1|TRBV6-1|-|TRBJ1-1
CASSGPGQGIVRTEAFF
TGTGCCAGCAGTGGACCGGGACAGGGCATCGTAAGAACTGAAGCTTTCTTT
>-|TRBV5-1|-|TRBJ2-7
CASSFSGEEQYF
TGCGCCAGCAGCTTCTCCGGGGAAGAGCAGTACTTC
>-|TRBV6-5|few|TRBJ2-4
CASSGRNYSGAKNIQYF
TGTGCCAGCAGTGGCAGAAATTACTCCGGTGCCAAAAACATTCAGTACTTC
>-|TRBV10-3|-|TRBJ2-3
CAISDADTQYF
TGTGCCATCAGTGATGCGGATACGCAGTATTTT